These T cell receptor beta chains were read from a single sample in a study of T cells in Graves' hyperthyroidism and ophthalmopathy. TCRdb passed the multiplex PCR reads through MiXCR, listing each CDR3 protein once. The sample contains nearly 600,000 distinct CDR3 sequences, approximately 15% of which appear only once. Sequenced: blood. These TCRs come from a woman aged 18-29 years with Graves' ophthalmopathy. CDR3s include the opening cysteine and the closing phenylalanine or tryptophan. The order of the fields is V gene, J gene, clone size, D gene, CDR3 DNA, CDR3 protein. The D gene is left open where the match is weak. Not every row has a clone size; where given, it reads once, few, many or a size class.

v_gene: TRBV6-1; j_gene: TRBJ1-2; abundance: many; d_gene: NA; CDR3nt: TGTGCCAGCAGTGCTCCAGGGACCGGTCGAGGCTACACCTTC; CDR3aa: CASSAPGTGRGYTF
v_gene: TRBV6-5; j_gene: TRBJ2-3; abundance: many; d_gene: TRBD2; CDR3nt: TGTGCCAGCAGTTACTCCCTCGGACTAGCGGGAGGGAGAGATACGCAGTATTTT; CDR3aa: CASSYSLGLAGGRDTQYF
v_gene: TRBV12-5; j_gene: TRBJ2-1; abundance: many; d_gene: TRBD1; CDR3nt: TGTGCTAGTGTTCGAGGACAGGGGTCTGAGCAGTTCTTC; CDR3aa: CASVRGQGSEQFF
v_gene: TRBV5-6; j_gene: TRBJ2-1; abundance: NA; d_gene: NA; CDR3nt: TGTGCCAGCAGCTTGCTGACAGCTTACTCCTACAATGAGCAGTTCTTC; CDR3aa: CASSLLTAYSYNEQFF
v_gene: TRBV20-1; j_gene: TRBJ2-1; abundance: few; d_gene: TRBD2; CDR3nt: TGCAGTCCCAGGACTAGCCGAAACTACAATGAGCAGTTCTTC; CDR3aa: CSPRTSRNYNEQFF
v_gene: TRBV27; j_gene: TRBJ1-2; abundance: many; d_gene: TRBD1; CDR3nt: TGTGCCAGCAGTTTTCTCACAGGGGGCACCTATAACTATGGCTACACCTTC; CDR3aa: CASSFLTGGTYNYGYTF
v_gene: TRBV24-1; j_gene: TRBJ2-3; abundance: NA; d_gene: TRBD1; CDR3nt: TGTGCCACAGGGGATCCGGGACAGGGCACAGATACGCAGTATTTT; CDR3aa: CATGDPGQGTDTQYF
v_gene: TRBV7-3; j_gene: TRBJ2-3; abundance: NA; d_gene: TRBD2; CDR3nt: TGTGCCAGCAGCTTAAAAGCGGGAGGCCCAGATACGCAGTATTTT; CDR3aa: CASSLKAGGPDTQYF
v_gene: TRBV9; j_gene: TRBJ2-5; abundance: many; d_gene: TRBD2; CDR3nt: TGTGCCAGCAGCGTAGGGGGGACTAGCGGGAGAGAGACCCAGTACTTC; CDR3aa: CASSVGGTSGRETQYF
v_gene: TRBV3-1; j_gene: TRBJ1-5; abundance: many; d_gene: NA; CDR3nt: TGTGCCAGCAGCCAATCTACAGGAGAATCAGAGCCCCAGCATTTT; CDR3aa: CASSQSTGESEPQHF
v_gene: TRBV6-7; j_gene: TRBJ1-1; abundance: NA; d_gene: NA; CDR3nt: TGTGCCAGCAGTTACTCGATGGGCGGCCGGGGAACTGAAGCTTTCTTT; CDR3aa: CASSYSMGGRGTEAFF
v_gene: TRBV28; j_gene: TRBJ2-7; abundance: many; d_gene: TRBD1; CDR3nt: TGTGCCAGCGACAGGGGCGCGCGGGAGCAGTACTTC; CDR3aa: CASDRGAREQYF
v_gene: TRBV3-1; j_gene: TRBJ2-5; abundance: few; d_gene: NA; CDR3nt: TGTGCCAGCAGCCAACCTTACCTCGACGGGGTATTGACCCAGTACTTC; CDR3aa: CASSQPYLDGVLTQYF
v_gene: TRBV29-1; j_gene: TRBJ2-5; abundance: many; d_gene: TRBD2; CDR3nt: TGCAGCGTTGACACCTCGGGGGGAGAGACCCAGTACTTC; CDR3aa: CSVDTSGGETQYF
v_gene: TRBV7-9; j_gene: TRBJ2-2; abundance: NA; d_gene: TRBD1; CDR3nt: TGTGCCAGCAGCTCAGGGCTGACAGGGACCACCGGGGAGCTGTTTTTT; CDR3aa: CASSSGLTGTTGELFF
v_gene: TRBV4-3; j_gene: TRBJ2-7; abundance: few; d_gene: NA; CDR3nt: TGCGCCAGCAGCCAAGATCCAGGGGCAGGCTACGAGCAGTACTTC; CDR3aa: CASSQDPGAGYEQYF
v_gene: TRBV6-2/TRBV6-3; j_gene: TRBJ2-5; abundance: many; d_gene: NA; CDR3nt: TGTGCCAGCAGTTCTGACAGGGACTCCCAAGAGACCCAGTACTTC; CDR3aa: CASSSDRDSQETQYF
v_gene: TRBV7-2; j_gene: TRBJ2-7; abundance: many; d_gene: NA; CDR3nt: TGTGCCAGCAGCTTAGCGCTAGGCAACCCGCGGCCCTACGAGCAGTACTTC; CDR3aa: CASSLALGNPRPYEQYF
v_gene: TRBV19; j_gene: TRBJ2-1; abundance: NA; d_gene: NA; CDR3nt: TGTGCCAGTAGTATCTTACCGCCGGGGGGCACTTACAATGAGCAGTTCTTC; CDR3aa: CASSILPPGGTYNEQFF
v_gene: TRBV11-1; j_gene: TRBJ1-1; abundance: many; d_gene: NA; CDR3nt: TGTGCCAGCAGGGCTATGGGACGGTCGACGCGTGAAGCTTTCTTT; CDR3aa: CASRAMGRSTREAFF
v_gene: TRBV28; j_gene: TRBJ2-7; abundance: many; d_gene: TRBD2; CDR3nt: TGTGCCAGCAGTTTCGGACTAGCTCGCGAGCAGTACTTC; CDR3aa: CASSFGLAREQYF
v_gene: TRBV20-1; j_gene: TRBJ2-7; abundance: many; d_gene: TRBD2; CDR3nt: TGCAGTGCTAGTGGCGGTTCCGGGACTAGCGGTCTCGTGCAGTACTTC; CDR3aa: CSASGGSGTSGLVQYF
v_gene: TRBV28; j_gene: TRBJ1-2; abundance: many; d_gene: NA; CDR3nt: TGTGCCAGCAGCGCGACGGATGACGGCTACACCTTC; CDR3aa: CASSATDDGYTF
v_gene: TRBV5-1; j_gene: TRBJ2-7; abundance: NA; d_gene: NA; CDR3nt: TGCGCCAGCTCGACTACCGGGGTCCGCTCCACCTCCTACGAGCAGTACTTC; CDR3aa: CASSTTGVRSTSYEQYF
v_gene: TRBV7-2; j_gene: TRBJ1-1; abundance: NA; d_gene: TRBD1; CDR3nt: TGTGCCAGCAGCCAACCGGGACAGGGCACTGAAGCTTTCTTT; CDR3aa: CASSQPGQGTEAFF
v_gene: TRBV6-2/TRBV6-3; j_gene: TRBJ2-1; abundance: many; d_gene: NA; CDR3nt: TGTGCCAGCAGTTCGGCTAGAGGGGTCGGTGAGCAGTTCTTC; CDR3aa: CASSSARGVGEQFF
v_gene: TRBV5-1; j_gene: TRBJ2-3; abundance: few; d_gene: TRBD2; CDR3nt: TGCGCCAGCAGCCAGACTAGCGGGAGAGGTACGCAGTATTTT; CDR3aa: CASSQTSGRGTQYF
v_gene: TRBV7-2; j_gene: TRBJ2-1; abundance: many; d_gene: TRBD2; CDR3nt: TGTGCCAGCAGCTCTCGGGCTAGCGGAAATGAGCAGTTCTTC; CDR3aa: CASSSRASGNEQFF
v_gene: TRBV9; j_gene: TRBJ2-7; abundance: many; d_gene: NA; CDR3nt: TGTGCCAGCAGCGCAGGGGGGACTACCCGTGGGGAGCAGTACTTC; CDR3aa: CASSAGGTTRGEQYF
v_gene: TRBV24-1; j_gene: TRBJ2-1; abundance: many; d_gene: NA; CDR3nt: TGTGCCACCAGTGATTTAGACAGTCCCCCAGAGAATGAGCAGTTCTTC; CDR3aa: CATSDLDSPPENEQFF
v_gene: TRBV12-3/TRBV12-4; j_gene: TRBJ2-1; abundance: NA; d_gene: TRBD2; CDR3nt: TGTGCCAGCAGGCCAGGGACTAGCGGGAGGAACAATGAGCAGTTCTTC; CDR3aa: CASRPGTSGRNNEQFF
v_gene: TRBV2; j_gene: TRBJ2-3; abundance: many; d_gene: NA; CDR3nt: TGTGCCAGCAGTCAGGGGACACCGACTAGCACAGATACGCAGTATTTT; CDR3aa: CASSQGTPTSTDTQYF
v_gene: TRBV19; j_gene: TRBJ2-3; abundance: few; d_gene: NA; CDR3nt: TGTGCCAGTAGTTCATCCCTCCTGGCAGATACGCAGTATTTT; CDR3aa: CASSSSLLADTQYF
v_gene: TRBV6-1; j_gene: TRBJ1-5; abundance: NA; d_gene: NA; CDR3nt: TGTGCCAGCTCCTCCGGGCGGCAGGGTTCGGAGCCCCAGCATTTT; CDR3aa: CASSSGRQGSEPQHF
v_gene: TRBV2; j_gene: TRBJ1-2; abundance: NA; d_gene: TRBD1; CDR3nt: TGTGCCAGCAGTGATCAACAGGGGGCTTGGTATGGCTACACCTTC; CDR3aa: CASSDQQGAWYGYTF
v_gene: TRBV12-3/TRBV12-4; j_gene: TRBJ2-1; abundance: many; d_gene: TRBD2; CDR3nt: TGTGCCAGCAGCCAAGGACTAGCGGGAGGGCATGAGCAGTTCTTC; CDR3aa: CASSQGLAGGHEQFF
v_gene: TRBV27; j_gene: TRBJ2-5; abundance: many; d_gene: TRBD1; CDR3nt: TGTGCCAGCAGTTTATTTCGGAATGACAGGGGGTGGGAAGAGACCCAGTACTTC; CDR3aa: CASSLFRNDRGWEETQYF
v_gene: TRBV3-1; j_gene: TRBJ2-7; abundance: many; d_gene: TRBD2; CDR3nt: TGTGCCAGCAGTCAGACTAGCGGTTACGAGCAGTACTTC; CDR3aa: CASSQTSGYEQYF
v_gene: TRBV28; j_gene: TRBJ1-5; abundance: many; d_gene: NA; CDR3nt: TGTGCCAGCAGTTTATCCTCCGGGACGTTTAGCAATCAGCCCCAGCATTTT; CDR3aa: CASSLSSGTFSNQPQHF
v_gene: TRBV5-1; j_gene: TRBJ2-1; abundance: many; d_gene: NA; CDR3nt: TGCGCCACTGGGGGGAGGAGCTCCTACAATGAGCAGTTCTTC; CDR3aa: CATGGRSSYNEQFF
v_gene: TRBV7-3; j_gene: TRBJ1-1; abundance: few; d_gene: NA; CDR3nt: TGTGCCAGCAGCTCACTAGGGGAGAAAGCTTTCTTT; CDR3aa: CASSSLGEKAFF
v_gene: TRBV2; j_gene: TRBJ2-4; abundance: many; d_gene: TRBD2; CDR3nt: TGTGCCAGCAGCCTGGATACTAGCGGGGGAAACATTCAGTACTTC; CDR3aa: CASSLDTSGGNIQYF
v_gene: TRBV2; j_gene: TRBJ2-4; abundance: many; d_gene: NA; CDR3nt: TGTGCCAGCAGTATTGGACAGTATGGCATTCAGTACTTC; CDR3aa: CASSIGQYGIQYF
v_gene: TRBV18; j_gene: TRBJ1-6; abundance: many; d_gene: NA; CDR3nt: TGTGCCAGCTCACCTAGAAATTCACCCCTCCACTTT; CDR3aa: CASSPRNSPLHF
v_gene: TRBV4-1; j_gene: TRBJ1-2; abundance: many; d_gene: NA; CDR3nt: TGCGCCAGCAGCCTCTATTGGTACAACTATGGCTACACCTTC; CDR3aa: CASSLYWYNYGYTF
v_gene: TRBV11-3; j_gene: TRBJ1-1; abundance: NA; d_gene: NA; CDR3nt: TGTGCCAGCAGCTTAGGGGATCGGGTCTCGGACACTGAAGCTTTCTTT; CDR3aa: CASSLGDRVSDTEAFF
v_gene: TRBV7-9; j_gene: TRBJ2-1; abundance: once; d_gene: TRBD2; CDR3nt: TGTGCCAGCAGCTTACCGCCAGGGACTAGCGGGAGGGGGAATGAGCAGTTCTTC; CDR3aa: CASSLPPGTSGRGNEQFF
v_gene: TRBV9; j_gene: TRBJ1-2; abundance: many; d_gene: TRBD1; CDR3nt: TGTGCCAGCAGCCCCACTCCCTTCGACAGGGAGATAGGCTACACCTTC; CDR3aa: CASSPTPFDREIGYTF
v_gene: TRBV5-1; j_gene: TRBJ1-1; abundance: many; d_gene: NA; CDR3nt: TGCGCCAGCAGGTTTCGGGAGCGAGGAGACACTGAAGCTTTCTTT; CDR3aa: CASRFRERGDTEAFF
v_gene: TRBV4-2; j_gene: TRBJ2-1; abundance: NA; d_gene: TRBD2; CDR3nt: TGTGCCAGCAGCCAAGATACACTAGCGGGAGTTGGTGAGCAGTTCTTC; CDR3aa: CASSQDTLAGVGEQFF
v_gene: TRBV30; j_gene: TRBJ1-6; abundance: NA; d_gene: NA; CDR3nt: TGTGCCTGGACCGAGAGTAATTCACCCCTCCACTTT; CDR3aa: CAWTESNSPLHF